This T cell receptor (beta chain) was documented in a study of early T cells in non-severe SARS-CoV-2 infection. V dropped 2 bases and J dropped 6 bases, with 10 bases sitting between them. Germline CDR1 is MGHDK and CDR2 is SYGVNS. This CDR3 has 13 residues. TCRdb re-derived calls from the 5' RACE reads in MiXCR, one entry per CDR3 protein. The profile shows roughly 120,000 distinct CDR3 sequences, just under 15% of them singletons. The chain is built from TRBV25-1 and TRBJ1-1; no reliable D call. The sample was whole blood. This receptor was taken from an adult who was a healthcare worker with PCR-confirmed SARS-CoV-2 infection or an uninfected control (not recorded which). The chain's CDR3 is CASSEARYAEAFF. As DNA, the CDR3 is TGTGCCAGCAGTGAAGCTAGGTACGCTGAAGCTTTCTTT.